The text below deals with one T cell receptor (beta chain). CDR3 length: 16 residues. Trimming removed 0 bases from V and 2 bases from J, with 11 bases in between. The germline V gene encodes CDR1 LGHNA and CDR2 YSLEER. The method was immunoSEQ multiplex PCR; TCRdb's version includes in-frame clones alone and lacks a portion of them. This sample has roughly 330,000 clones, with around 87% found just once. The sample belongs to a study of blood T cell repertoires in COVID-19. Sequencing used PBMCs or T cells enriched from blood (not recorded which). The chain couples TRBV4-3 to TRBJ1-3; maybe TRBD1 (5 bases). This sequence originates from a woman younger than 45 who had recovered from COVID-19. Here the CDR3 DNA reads TGCGCCAGCAGCCAAGATTATGGGGCTACTGGAAACACCATATATTTT. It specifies CASSQDYGATGNTIYF.